This entry lists 5 T cell receptor beta chains sequenced from one sample in a study of OX40 agonist ivuxolimab in advanced cancers. The method was immunoSEQ multiplex PCR; TCRdb's version includes in-frame clones alone and lacks a portion of them. The top ten clones hold 2.3% of a sample with about 82,000 clones, 90% to 95% of them seen once. The source material was CD4+ or CD8+ T cells sorted from blood, sampled in a trial of the OX40 agonist ivuxolimab. These receptors originate from an adult with an advanced solid tumor such as melanoma, head and neck, liver or kidney cancer.

The chain uses TRBV6-6 and TRBJ2-7; D is uncertain. This CDR3 spans 16 amino acids. Trimming pared 8 bases from V and 2 bases from J, leaving 22 bases between. Germline lookup yields CDR1 MNHNY and CDR2 SVGAGI (reference sequence). CDR3 in DNA: TGTGCCAGCGTACCCGGCGCGGCGCGCGCTACCTACGAGCAGTACTTC. The encoded protein is CASVPGAARATYEQYF.

The chain couples TRBV28 to TRBJ2-7, with a tentative D call TRBD1 (6 bases). V lost 6 bases to trimming and J lost 2 bases, with 11 bases between them. CDR1 is MDHEN, CDR2 SYDVKM, per germline. CDR3 length: 13 amino acids. DNA for the CDR3: TGTGCCAGCAGGCTACAGGGCCCCTACGAGCAGTACTTC. Encoded protein: CASRLQGPYEQYF.

This clone was detected only once. The V and J genes are TRBV27 and TRBJ2-7; 7 bases align to TRBD1. CDR3 length: 13 amino acids. The J segment lost 2 bases and the V segment lost 6 bases, leaving 4 bases of the junction unmatched. Germline V gene lookup returns CDR1 MNHEY and CDR2 SMNVEV (reference sequence). Here the CDR3 reads CASSRGQTYEQYF. The DNA of the CDR3 is TGTGCCAGCAGCCGGGGACAGACCTACGAGCAGTACTTC.

The chain links TRBV2 to TRBJ2-7; D is tentatively TRBD1 or TRBD2 (5 bases each). CDR3 length equals 12 residues. Trimming shortened V by 7 bases and J by 7 bases, and 14 bases separated the two germline ends. Germline assignment: CDR1 SNHLY and CDR2 FYNNEI. The CDR3 DNA reads as TGTGCCAGCATGGGGCAGGGCGGGGAGCAGTACTTC. Translating it yields CASMGQGGEQYF.

The rearrangement joins TRBV28 to TRBJ2-7; TRBD1 matches at 9 bases. Per the germline V gene, CDR1 is MDHEN and CDR2 is SYDVKM. The CDR3 covers 14 residues. V was clipped by 10 bases and J by 6 bases; unmatched bases: 13. In nucleotides, the CDR3 is TGTGCCACCATTGGGGGGACAGGGATAGGCGAGCAGTACTTC. It translates to CATIGGTGIGEQYF.